What follows describes a single TCR beta chain. The treatment denotes: 15 to 20 received Ad26.COV2.S at low or high dose, single or two shots; about 5 received placebo; per-sample allocation not given. Each sample was drawn 63 days after the first injection (of vaccine or placebo). This person who donated was an adult of 18-55 years in Boston. These data are taken from a study of Ad26.COV2.S vaccination and SARS-CoV-2 variants. Profiled with immunoSEQ multiplex PCR; TCRdb holds only in-frame clones, not every one. The table lists about 460,000 clones, roughly nine tenths of them singletons. The input for sequencing was peripheral blood, taken in a trial of Ad26.COV2.S vaccine versus placebo. The sequence was obtained from a person aged 18-65 years who received the Ad26.COV2.S COVID-19 vaccine or a placebo.

DNA of the CDR3: TGTGCCAGCAGCCAGTCAGGGGGGGCGGAGAGCTATGGCTACACCTTC. Its protein is CASSQSGGAESYGYTF. The rearrangement uses TRBV14 and TRBJ1-2, with TRBD1 matching over 7 bases. CDR1 and CDR2 from the germline V gene are SGHDN and FVKESK. With V trimmed by 3 bases and J by 4 bases, 11 bases remained unmatched. The CDR3 runs 16 residues.